The 27 T cell receptor beta chains listed next were all sequenced from one sample in a study of vaccination effects on CD4 cells after COVID-19. Repertoires were generated with immunoSEQ multiplex PCR, while TCRdb's copy carries only in-frame clones and drops some. The sample contains 20,000 to 25,000 clones, nearly 75% of which appear only once. Their specific antigens are unknown. With the ViraFEST assay, the study expanded antigen-specific CD4+ T cells using viral peptide pools, then sequenced them. CD4+ T cell isolation took place after 10 days of culture. Their SARS-CoV-2 infection, verified by PCR, occurred between March and December 2020. This specimen consisted of CD4+ T cells from PBMCs cultured with a peptide pool, obtained before COVID-19 vaccination. The receptors shown here come from a human donor who had a prior SARS-CoV-2 infection.

V usage is TRBV18 and J usage is TRBJ2-1; the match to TRBD2 covers 8 bases. The CDR3 is 19 amino acids. Germline assignment: CDR1 KGHSH and CDR2 LQKENI. V lost 4 bases, J lost 1 base, and 15 bases stayed unmatched. CDR3 DNA: TGTGCCAGCTCACGACGCTTTGGGGCCGGGGGGGCATCCTACAATGAGCAGTTCTTC. Its translation: CASSRRFGAGGASYNEQFF.

The gene calls are TRBV7-9 and TRBJ1-1; no firm D call. Germline CDR1 is SEHNR and CDR2 is FQNEAQ (reference sequence). CDR3 length equals 12 residues. Trimming removed 7 bases at V and 7 bases at J, with 13 bases between. DNA of the CDR3: TGTGCCAGCACTCGGACGGACTTTGAAGCTTTCTTT. Residues: CASTRTDFEAFF.

This clone was picked up one time. The chain uses TRBV2 and TRBJ1-2; the D gene is possibly TRBD1 (5 bases). Germline-derived CDR1 and CDR2 are SNHLY and FYNNEI. Trimming shortened V by 4 bases and J by 12 bases, and 18 bases separated the two germline ends. This CDR3 contains 13 residues. CDR3 in amino acids: CASSGEGGRADTF. In nucleotides, the CDR3 is TGTGCCAGCAGTGGCGAAGGCGGCAGGGCGGACACCTTC.

The chain has TRBV19 and TRBJ1-5, with D hard to call. Germline V gives CDR1 LNHDA, CDR2 SQIVND (reference sequence). CDR3 length: 13 amino acids. The germline V and J ends were trimmed by 6 bases and 5 bases, with 11 bases remaining between them. The CDR3 protein is CASSRTYYQPQHF. CDR3 coding DNA: TGTGCCAGTAGCCGGACCTACTATCAGCCCCAGCATTTT.

The V call is TRBV5-6, the J call TRBJ1-4; perhaps TRBD1 as D (5 bases). The ends were cut back, 0 bases at V and 2 bases at J, with 11 bases in the middle. In germline, CDR1 is SGHDT, CDR2 YYEEEE. The CDR3 totals 16 residues. CDR3: CASSLGGSQTNEKLFF. The CDR3 DNA reads as TGTGCCAGCAGCTTGGGGGGGTCACAGACTAATGAAAAACTGTTTTTT.

This clone was seen only a few times. The V and J genes are TRBV5-8 and TRBJ1-2; tentative D call: TRBD1 (5 bases). Germline loops: CDR1 SGHTS, CDR2 YDEGEE. V gave up 2 bases and J gave up 4 bases, with 15 bases separating them. The CDR3 contains 15 residues. The CDR3 spells CASSFPGPDIYGYTF. As DNA, the CDR3 is TGTGCCAGCAGCTTTCCGGGACCAGACATCTATGGCTACACCTTC.

J is TRBJ1-6 and V is TRBV5-6; D is undetermined. The germline V and J ends were trimmed by 4 bases and 3 bases, with 14 bases remaining between them. This CDR3 region has 16 residues. Per germline, CDR1 SGHDT and CDR2 YYEEEE. The DNA for the CDR3 is TGTGCCAGCAGCGTGAGGGCCGGGTACTATAATTCACCCCTCCACTTT. Protein product: CASSVRAGYYNSPLHF.

The rearrangement uses TRBV5-6 and TRBJ2-7, with D unclear. The CDR3 sequence is 14 residues long. Trimming took off 0 bases at V and 2 bases at J, with 9 bases between the two ends. The germline V gene encodes CDR1 SGHDT and CDR2 YYEEEE. CDR3: CASSLGGSPYEQYF. The CDR3 DNA sequence: TGTGCCAGCAGCTTGGGGGGAAGTCCCTACGAGCAGTACTTC.

CDR3 sequence (DNA): TGCGCCAGCAGTGCTAGAACAGGGGCCGACACTGAAGCTTTCTTT. It yields the protein CASSARTGADTEAFF. The gene calls are TRBV10-1 and TRBJ1-1; TRBD1 agrees at 7 bases. This CDR3 is built from 15 residues. The V gene's germline CDR1 is WNHNN and CDR2 SYGVQD (reference sequence). Trimming removed 4 bases from V and 3 bases from J; junction bases left unmatched: 8.

The chain uses TRBV10-3 and TRBJ2-2, with D maybe TRBD2 (6 bases). V dropped 4 bases and J dropped 6 bases, with 9 bases sitting between them. Germline V lookup: CDR1 ENHRY, CDR2 SYGVKD. The CDR3 contains 13 residues. For the CDR3, the DNA is TGTGCCATCAGTGCGGGGGACGCCGGGGAGCTGTTTTTT. Amino acid sequence: CAISAGDAGELFF.

This chain uses TRBV27 with TRBJ2-1; D not certain. Germline-derived CDR1 and CDR2 are MNHEY and SMNVEV (reference sequence). The length of the CDR3 is 14 residues. The V and J ends lost 0 bases and 4 bases respectively, with 7 bases between them. CDR3 residues: CASSLSGRYNEQFF. CDR3 nucleotides: TGTGCCAGCAGTTTATCAGGACGTTACAATGAGCAGTTCTTC.

The chain combines TRBV11-1 with TRBJ1-2; maybe TRBD1 (5 bases). Trimming took off 5 bases at V and 3 bases at J, with 13 bases between the two ends. This CDR3 is built from 14 residues. Germline assignment: CDR1 SGHAT and CDR2 FQDESV (reference sequence). The CDR3 loop is CASSLTPQDYGYTF. CDR3 sequence (DNA): TGTGCCAGCAGCCTGACACCACAGGACTATGGCTACACCTTC.

This sequence joins TRBV5-1 and TRBJ2-2, with D maybe TRBD2 (7 bases). V lost 1 base and J lost 7, with 14 bases in between. The CDR3 has 15 residues. Per the germline V gene, CDR1 is SGHRS and CDR2 is YFSETQ. CDR3 coding DNA: TGCGCCAGCAGCTTGAAGGGGGGGCCCGACGGGGAGCTGTTTTTT. Protein sequence: CASSLKGGPDGELFF.

This rearrangement joins TRBV21-1 to TRBJ2-7; the table's D gene call, TRBD2, was not cross checked with the DNA. TRBV21-1 is a pseudogene locus. CDR3 length: 15 residues. In DNA form, the CDR3 reads TGTGCCAGCAGCAAGATTCCCAGATTCCCGGGGGAGCAGTACTTC. Translation: CASSKIPRFPGEQYF.

The chain uses TRBV5-1 and TRBJ2-2; 10 nucleotides match TRBD1. V was clipped by 0 bases and J by 4 bases; unmatched bases: 6. This CDR3 is 17 amino acids long. Germline V lookup: CDR1 SGHRS, CDR2 YFSETQ. The CDR3 reads CASSLAYGQGGTGELFF. The CDR3 DNA is TGCGCCAGCAGCTTGGCTTATGGACAGGGGGGCACCGGGGAGCTGTTTTTT.

The chain combines TRBV14 with TRBJ2-7, with D unresolved. CDR1 SGHDN and CDR2 FVKESK come from the germline V gene. V was cut by 2 bases and J by 3 bases, with 14 bases left in between. This CDR3 region has 15 residues. The CDR3 spells CASSQSPVVIYEQYF. Here the CDR3 DNA reads TGTGCCAGCAGCCAATCTCCGGTTGTGATCTACGAGCAGTACTTC.

This clone occurred once. The V call is TRBV7-6, the J call TRBJ1-2; 9 bases align to TRBD1. V lost 1 base to trimming and J lost 4 bases; unmatched junction nucleotides: 7. Looked up from germline, CDR1 is SGHVS and CDR2 is FNYEAQ. The CDR3 runs 16 residues. The CDR3 DNA is TGTGCCAGCAGCTTAGTCCCGAGGGGACAGGGCTATGGCTACACCTTC. This codes for CASSLVPRGQGYGYTF.

The J gene is TRBJ2-2, the V gene TRBV11-3; D may be TRBD2 (5 bases). The CDR3 spans 15 residues. The V end was cut by 3 bases, the J end by 2 bases, with 10 bases between. Per germline, CDR1 SGHNT and CDR2 YENEEA. The CDR3: CASSFFGLNTGELFF. CDR3 sequence (DNA): TGTGCCAGCAGCTTTTTCGGACTCAACACCGGGGAGCTGTTTTTT.

The chain links TRBV9 to TRBJ2-2; the match to TRBD2 covers 12 bases. Unmatched junction bases numbered 4, after V lost 0 bases and J lost 4 bases. CDR3 size: 17 residues. Germline values: CDR1 SGDLS, CDR2 YYNGEE. The CDR3 reads CASSVGTSGRLTGELFF. CDR3 nucleotides: TGTGCCAGCAGCGTAGGTACTAGCGGGAGGCTCACCGGGGAGCTGTTTTTT.

This clone was observed a handful of times. This rearrangement joins TRBV18 to TRBJ2-5; TRBD2 matches at 8 bases. CDR1 and CDR2 from the germline V gene are KGHSH and LQKENI. The V and J ends lost 2 bases and 7 bases, in that order; junction bases with no gene match: 6. The CDR3 has 14 residues. The CDR3 DNA follows: TGTGCCAGCTCACCAACCGGGACTAGTGTGACCCAGTACTTC. Protein: CASSPTGTSVTQYF.

The chain employs TRBV7-8 and TRBJ1-5, with D tentatively TRBD1 (6 bases). Per germline, CDR1 SGHVS and CDR2 FQNEAQ. CDR3 size: 15 residues. V was clipped by 1 base and J by 7 bases, with 14 bases between them. CDR3: CASSLVFRGDQPQHF. DNA of the CDR3: TGTGCCAGCAGCTTAGTTTTTAGGGGGGACCAGCCCCAGCATTTT.

The chain couples TRBV18 to TRBJ1-1, with 11 bases identical to TRBD1. The CDR3 length is 15 residues. V lost 4 bases, J lost 3 bases, and 4 bases stayed unmatched. The germline V gene has CDR1 KGHSH and CDR2 LQKENI. CDR3 amino acids: CASSLRDRGYTEAFF. The CDR3 coding sequence is TGTGCCAGCTCACTTCGGGACAGGGGGTACACTGAAGCTTTCTTT.

The V call is TRBV3-1 (or the pseudogene TRBV3-2), the J call TRBJ1-1; TRBD1 aligns across 8 bases. The CDR3 contains 12 residues. Per germline, CDR1 LGHDT and CDR2 YNNKEL (reference sequence). Losses at the gene ends were 5 bases for V and 12 bases for J; bases not matched to a gene: 8. CDR3 protein: CASSSFDRGTFF. The CDR3 bases are TGTGCCAGCAGCTCCTTCGACAGGGGAACTTTCTTT.

V usage is TRBV19 and J usage is TRBJ1-4; D is unclear. The V and J ends lost 4 bases and 8 bases respectively, with 14 bases between them. This CDR3 has 14 amino acids. Germline assignment: CDR1 LNHDA and CDR2 SQIVND (reference sequence). CDR3 in amino acids: CASSRLPPGEKLFF. CDR3 DNA: TGTGCCAGTAGTAGACTCCCCCCGGGAGAAAAACTGTTTTTT.

This clone appeared once. The chain employs TRBV18 and TRBJ1-3; D uncertain. Trimming took off 3 bases at V and 0 bases at J, with 9 bases between the two ends. The CDR3 consists of 15 residues. Germline loops: CDR1 KGHSH, CDR2 LQKENI. CDR3 nucleotides: TGTGCCAGCTCACCCCCTAACCGCTCTGGAAACACCATATATTTT. Translating it yields CASSPPNRSGNTIYF.

By sample share, this clone is medium-sized. This CDR3 is CASSLPGTGANVLTF. The CDR3 nucleotides are TGTGCCAGCAGCTTGCCAGGGACTGGGGCCAACGTCCTGACTTTC. The chain is built from TRBV5-4 and TRBJ2-6; a possible D gene is TRBD1 (5 bases). The CDR3 has 15 residues. V was trimmed by 1 base and J by 2 bases, leaving 7 bases between them. In germline, CDR1 is SGHNT, CDR2 YYREEE (reference sequence).

This clone was counted a single time. The chain is built from TRBV10-3 and TRBJ2-1; tentatively, D is TRBD2 (6 bases). The CDR3 runs 15 residues. Germline assignment: CDR1 ENHRY and CDR2 SYGVKD. Trimming stripped 6 bases from V and 5 bases from J, with 17 bases between. CDR3 sequence reads: CAISAAGRNNNEQFF. The CDR3 DNA is TGTGCCATCAGCGCGGCGGGACGAAACAACAATGAGCAGTTCTTC.